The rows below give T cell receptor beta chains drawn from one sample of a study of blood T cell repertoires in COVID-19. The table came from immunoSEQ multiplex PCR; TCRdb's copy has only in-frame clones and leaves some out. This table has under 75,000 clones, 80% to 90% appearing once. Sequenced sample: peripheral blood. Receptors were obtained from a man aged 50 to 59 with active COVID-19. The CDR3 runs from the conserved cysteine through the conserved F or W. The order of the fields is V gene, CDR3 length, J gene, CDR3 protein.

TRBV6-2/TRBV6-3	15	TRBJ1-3	CASSYKQPSGNTIYF
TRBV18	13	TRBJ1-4	CASRGQINEKLFF
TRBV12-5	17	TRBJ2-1	CASGLGAGTGVIDEQFF
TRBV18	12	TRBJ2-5	CASSPRAETQYF
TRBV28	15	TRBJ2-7	CASSSLQGWSYEQYF
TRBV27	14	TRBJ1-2	CASRRASSSYGYTF
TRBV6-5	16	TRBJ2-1	CASSYYGGLLENEQFF
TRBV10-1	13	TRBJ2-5	CASSDSSAETQYF
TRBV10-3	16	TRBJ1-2	CAISERIGGEDYGYTF
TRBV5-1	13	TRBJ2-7	CASSPGTTYEQYF
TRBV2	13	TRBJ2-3	CASGAGITDTQYF
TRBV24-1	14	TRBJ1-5	CATSAPNSNQPQHF
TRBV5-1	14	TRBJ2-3	CASSSTSGGDTQYF
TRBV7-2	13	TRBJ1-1	CASSLYMNTEAFF
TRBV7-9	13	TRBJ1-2	CASSLGISNGYTF
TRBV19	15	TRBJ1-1	CASSIGATGNTEAFF
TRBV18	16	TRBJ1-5	CASSPGQGGANQPQHF
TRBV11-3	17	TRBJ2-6	CASSPGGTISGANVLTF
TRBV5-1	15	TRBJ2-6	CASSLTGNGANVLTF
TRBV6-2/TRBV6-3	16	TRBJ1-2	CASSYPETGALYGYTF
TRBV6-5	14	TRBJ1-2	CASSYGWGLNGYTF
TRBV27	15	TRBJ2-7	CASRGLAEVSYEQYF
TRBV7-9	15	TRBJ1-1	CASSLASGLNTEAFF
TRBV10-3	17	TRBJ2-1	CAISESTGGAFYNEQFF
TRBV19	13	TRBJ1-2	CASSRLSSYGYTF
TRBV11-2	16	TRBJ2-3	CASSLRLAGDPDTQYF
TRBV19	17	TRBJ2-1	CASSIAGLAGDYNEQFF
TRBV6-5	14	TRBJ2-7	CASKKTSRPYEQYF
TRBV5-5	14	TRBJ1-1	CASSPGQGWTEAFF
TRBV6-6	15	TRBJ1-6	CASSYQTGTNSPLHF
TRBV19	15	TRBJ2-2	CASSRGQGGTGELFF
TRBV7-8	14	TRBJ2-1	CASSLNTRYNEQFF
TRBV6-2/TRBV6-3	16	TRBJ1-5	CASSRPQGKSNQPQHF
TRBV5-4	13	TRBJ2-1	CASSLQVTNEQFF
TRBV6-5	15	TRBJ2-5	CASSWGGPIKETQYF
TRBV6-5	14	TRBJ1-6	CASSLRTGPSPLHF
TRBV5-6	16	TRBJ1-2	CASSAGTGGINYGYTF
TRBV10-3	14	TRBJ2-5	CAISPPGGQETQYF
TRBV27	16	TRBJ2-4	CASSQDRSLAKNIQYF
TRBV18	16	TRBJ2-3	CASSPPGARGTDTQYF
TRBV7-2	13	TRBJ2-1	CASNPIAAGEQFF
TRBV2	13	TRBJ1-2	CASIGQGADGYTF
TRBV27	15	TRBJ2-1	CARETYRGSYNEQFF
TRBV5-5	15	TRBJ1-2	CASSDPGQGGYGYTF
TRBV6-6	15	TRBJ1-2	CASSYSKGVGYGYTF
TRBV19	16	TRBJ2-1	CATHPPRGSSYNEQFF
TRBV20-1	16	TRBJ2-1	CSASSFVAKGYNEQFF
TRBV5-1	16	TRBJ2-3	CASSPGASGGADTQYF
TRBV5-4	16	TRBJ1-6	CASRSGQSSYNSPLHF